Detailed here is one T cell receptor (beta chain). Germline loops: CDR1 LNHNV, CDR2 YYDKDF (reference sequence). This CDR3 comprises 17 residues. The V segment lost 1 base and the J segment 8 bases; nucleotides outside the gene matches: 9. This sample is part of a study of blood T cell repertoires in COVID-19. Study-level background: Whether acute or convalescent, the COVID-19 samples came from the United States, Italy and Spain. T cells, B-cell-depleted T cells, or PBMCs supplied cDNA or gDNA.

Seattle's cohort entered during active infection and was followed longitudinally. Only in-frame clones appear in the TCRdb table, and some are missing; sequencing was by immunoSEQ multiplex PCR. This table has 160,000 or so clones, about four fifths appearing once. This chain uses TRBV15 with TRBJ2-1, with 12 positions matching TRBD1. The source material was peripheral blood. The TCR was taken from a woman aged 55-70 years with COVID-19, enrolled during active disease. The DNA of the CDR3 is TGTGCCACCAGCAGAGGACGGGACAGGGGGCAAGTTGATGAGCAGTTCTTC. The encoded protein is CATSRGRDRGQVDEQFF.